The 5 T cell receptor beta chains below come from one sample, sequenced in a study of post-analysis software for immune sequencing data. cDNA libraries of TCR beta carried unique molecular identifiers. Each CDR3 protein is one row after TCRdb ran MiXCR on the PCR reads. In the table there are under 900,000 distinct CDR3 sequences, about 50% of which are singletons. The study, taken as a whole, reports: TRBV5-6, TRBV5-1 and TRBV20-1 were among roughly five TRBV segments more frequent in patients than controls.

For these TCRs, the target antigens are not known. The sequenced sample consisted of blood. The receptors come from a girl between 10 and 17 years old with multiple sclerosis.

This clonotype was observed a handful of times. CDR3 sequence: CASSQYDEAANYGYTF. The CDR3 region has the DNA TGTGCCAGCAGTCAATATGACGAGGCTGCTAACTATGGCTACACCTTC. The genes are TRBV3-1 and TRBJ1-2; D remains ambiguous. V lost 6 bases to trimming and J lost 0 bases, with 17 bases between them. CDR1 and CDR2 from the germline V gene are LGHDT and YNNKEL (reference sequence). CDR3 size: 16 residues.

This chain connects TRBV2 to TRBJ2-1; 10 nucleotides match TRBD2. After removal of 6 bases from V and 1 base from J, the junction contained 6 bases not matched to a gene. The CDR3 contains 16 residues. Per germline, CDR1 SNHLY and CDR2 FYNNEI. CDR3 in amino acids: CASRDGLAVSYNEQFF. CDR3 nucleotide sequence: TGTGCCAGCAGGGATGGACTAGCGGTTTCCTACAATGAGCAGTTCTTC.

The chain uses TRBV7-9 and TRBJ1-2; the D is unclear. Trimming left V 2 bases short and J 11 bases short, with 21 bases between. The V gene's germline CDR1 is SEHNR and CDR2 FQNEAQ (reference sequence). The CDR3 contains 15 residues. The CDR3: CASSLNGQALTSYTF. Written as DNA, the CDR3 is TGTGCCAGCAGCTTAAATGGGCAGGCCCTGACGTCGTACACCTTC.

The genes are TRBV20-1 and TRBJ2-1; maybe TRBD2 (5 bases). In germline, CDR1 is DFQATT, CDR2 SNEGSKA (reference sequence). This CDR3 contains 13 residues. The CDR3: CSNRVGVYNEQFF. The CDR3 nucleotides read TGCAGCAATCGAGTGGGAGTCTACAATGAGCAGTTCTTC.

This rearrangement joins TRBV5-5 to TRBJ2-7; D is perhaps TRBD1 or TRBD2 (6 bases each). The CDR3 has 15 residues. Trimming left V 3 bases short and J 7 bases short, with 20 bases between. The germline V gene encodes CDR1 SGHKS and CDR2 YYEKEE (reference sequence). The chain's CDR3 is CASSWGAGKAVEQYF. For the CDR3, the DNA is TGTGCCAGCAGCTGGGGGGCAGGGAAGGCAGTTGAGCAGTACTTC.